The next 4 T cell receptor beta chains were all read from a single sample in a study of STAT5B mutations in CD4+ large granular lymphocyte leukemia. The repertoire was sequenced with immunoSEQ multiplex PCR; TCRdb's copy has only in-frame clones and lacks some. Here the sample spans 34,000 or so clones, around four fifths being singletons. Specimen: CD4+ T cells from blood buffy coats. Every receptor here comes from a human donor in good health.

The rearrangement uses TRBV4-1 and TRBJ2-2, with 8 nucleotides matching TRBD2. Losses at the gene ends were 1 base for V and 2 bases for J; bases not matched to a gene: 6. The length of the CDR3 is 17 residues. Germline assignment: CDR1 MGHRA and CDR2 YSYEKL. This chain's CDR3 is CASSQVGLAPNTGELFF. For the CDR3, the DNA is TGCGCCAGCAGCCAAGTTGGACTAGCCCCAAACACCGGGGAGCTGTTTTTT.

This chain links TRBV29-1 with TRBJ1-3; no clear D. The CDR3 has 14 residues. V was shortened by 2 bases and J by 1 base, with 9 bases between the two germline ends. Germline CDR1 and CDR2: SQVTM and ANQGSEA. CDR3 sequence reads: CSVELGSSGNTIYF. The CDR3 DNA reads as TGCAGCGTTGAACTGGGCTCGTCTGGAAACACCATATATTTT.

The chain uses TRBV7-6 and TRBJ1-3; D not certain. This CDR3 region has 14 residues. Trimming removed 6 bases at V and 9 bases at J, with 18 bases between. Germline CDR1 SGHVS, CDR2 FNYEAQ. The CDR3 sequence: CASSRSGGSLTIYF. In DNA, the CDR3 is TGTGCCAGCAGTCGAAGTGGAGGATCGCTCACCATATATTTT.

The chain joins TRBV7-8 to TRBJ2-5; 7 bases match TRBD1. Unmatched junction bases numbered 3, after V lost 6 bases and J lost 2 bases. CDR1 is SGHVS, CDR2 FQNEAQ, per germline. The CDR3 is 13 residues long. In nucleotides, the CDR3 is TGTGCCAGCAGTCGACAGGGACAAGAGACCCAGTACTTC. Amino acids: CASSRQGQETQYF.